A selection of T cell receptor beta chains follows, all from one sample in a study of T-cell memory formation after mild COVID-19. TCRdb analysed the 5' RACE reads with MiXCR anew, one entry per CDR3 protein. The sample yields 75,000 to 90,000 distinct CDR3 sequences, over 11% seen once. The sequencing sample was made of PBMCs or a T cell subset sorted from them (not recorded which). These receptors all stem from an adult woman who had mild COVID-19 (a few samples of this study predate the infection). Cell type and time point are not known. Each CDR3 is given with its conserved first and last residue. D genes are given only for firm matches. A clone size is listed for some rows: how often the clone was seen (once, few, many), or a class if it is expanded.

d_gene: TRBD1
abundance: .
j_gene: TRBJ2-1
v_gene: TRBV6-2/TRBV6-3
CDR3nt: TGTGCCAGCAGTTACTTTGGACAGGTCGATGAGCAGTTCTTC
CDR3aa: CASSYFGQVDEQFF

d_gene: .
abundance: .
j_gene: TRBJ2-1
v_gene: TRBV4-2
CDR3nt: TGTGCCAGCAGCCCGCGAGGGACGTCGTCCTACAATGAGCAGTTCTTC
CDR3aa: CASSPRGTSSYNEQFF

d_gene: .
abundance: .
j_gene: TRBJ1-5
v_gene: TRBV7-8
CDR3nt: TGTGCCAGCAGCTTATTTTCAGGCACATCAAATCAGCCCCAGCATTTT
CDR3aa: CASSLFSGTSNQPQHF

d_gene: TRBD2
abundance: many
j_gene: TRBJ2-1
v_gene: TRBV6-6
CDR3nt: TGTGCCAGCAGTTACGAACTAGCGGGAGTCGACAATGAGCAGTTCTTC
CDR3aa: CASSYELAGVDNEQFF

d_gene: TRBD2
abundance: few
j_gene: TRBJ2-3
v_gene: TRBV12-3/TRBV12-4
CDR3nt: TGTGCCAGTCGAGGGGAGGGTGGACTAGATACGCAGTATTTT
CDR3aa: CASRGEGGLDTQYF

d_gene: .
abundance: .
j_gene: TRBJ2-1
v_gene: TRBV7-6
CDR3nt: TGTGCCAGCAGCTTATCCTCCACAGGGGAGGATGAGCAGTTCTTC
CDR3aa: CASSLSSTGEDEQFF

d_gene: .
abundance: .
j_gene: TRBJ2-1
v_gene: TRBV7-9
CDR3nt: TGTGCCAGCAGCCACCGGGTCGGGGGCGCCACGTCGGACAATGAGCAGTTCTTC
CDR3aa: CASSHRVGGATSDNEQFF

d_gene: TRBD1
abundance: .
j_gene: TRBJ1-1
v_gene: TRBV4-1
CDR3nt: TGCGCCAGCTCGTCAGGGGGGAACACTGAAGCTTTCTTT
CDR3aa: CASSSGGNTEAFF

d_gene: TRBD2
abundance: few
j_gene: TRBJ2-1
v_gene: TRBV6-1
CDR3nt: TGTGCCAGTTCGGGACTAGGGTACAATGAGCAGTTCTTC
CDR3aa: CASSGLGYNEQFF

d_gene: .
abundance: .
j_gene: TRBJ2-1
v_gene: TRBV5-1
CDR3nt: TGCGCCAGCAGCTCACAGGGTTATATCGCGGATGAGCAGTTCTTC
CDR3aa: CASSSQGYIADEQFF

d_gene: .
abundance: many
j_gene: TRBJ2-7
v_gene: TRBV7-9
CDR3nt: TGTGCCAGCAGCCCAAGGGACTACGAGCAGTACTTC
CDR3aa: CASSPRDYEQYF

d_gene: .
abundance: many
j_gene: TRBJ2-1
v_gene: TRBV7-3
CDR3nt: TGTGCCAGCAGCTTACACGGGGGTGGTGAGCAGTTCTTC
CDR3aa: CASSLHGGGEQFF

d_gene: TRBD2
abundance: .
j_gene: TRBJ2-7
v_gene: TRBV27
CDR3nt: TGTGCCAGCAGGGGACTAGCGGGAGGGAGCTCCTACGAGCAGTACTTC
CDR3aa: CASRGLAGGSSYEQYF

d_gene: .
abundance: .
j_gene: TRBJ2-2
v_gene: TRBV27
CDR3nt: TGTGCCAGCAGCATGGACAGTGTCACCGGGGAGCTGTTTTTT
CDR3aa: CASSMDSVTGELFF

d_gene: .
abundance: few
j_gene: TRBJ2-6
v_gene: TRBV11-1
CDR3nt: TGTGCCAGCAGCCCCGAACAGAGTCCTGGGGCCAACGTCCTGACTTTC
CDR3aa: CASSPEQSPGANVLTF

d_gene: .
abundance: .
j_gene: TRBJ2-2
v_gene: TRBV7-9
CDR3nt: TGTGCCAGCAGCACCTTTGACGCCGGGGAGCTGTTTTTT
CDR3aa: CASSTFDAGELFF

d_gene: .
abundance: few
j_gene: TRBJ2-7
v_gene: TRBV6-2/TRBV6-3
CDR3nt: TGTGCCAGCAGTGTCCGGGACGTCGGCTCTCACGAGCAGTACTTC
CDR3aa: CASSVRDVGSHEQYF

d_gene: .
abundance: .
j_gene: TRBJ1-5
v_gene: TRBV5-1
CDR3nt: TGCGCCAGCAGCTTGTGGGCCCGGGAAGATAGCAATCAGCCCCAGCATTTT
CDR3aa: CASSLWAREDSNQPQHF

d_gene: TRBD2
abundance: few
j_gene: TRBJ2-1
v_gene: TRBV6-2/TRBV6-3
CDR3nt: TGTGCCAGCAGTTACTCCGGGACTAGAAATGAGCAGTTCTTC
CDR3aa: CASSYSGTRNEQFF

d_gene: TRBD1
abundance: few
j_gene: TRBJ2-7
v_gene: TRBV9
CDR3nt: TGTGCCAGCAGCGTGAGCGCGGGACAGGGGGCCTACGAGCAGTACTTC
CDR3aa: CASSVSAGQGAYEQYF